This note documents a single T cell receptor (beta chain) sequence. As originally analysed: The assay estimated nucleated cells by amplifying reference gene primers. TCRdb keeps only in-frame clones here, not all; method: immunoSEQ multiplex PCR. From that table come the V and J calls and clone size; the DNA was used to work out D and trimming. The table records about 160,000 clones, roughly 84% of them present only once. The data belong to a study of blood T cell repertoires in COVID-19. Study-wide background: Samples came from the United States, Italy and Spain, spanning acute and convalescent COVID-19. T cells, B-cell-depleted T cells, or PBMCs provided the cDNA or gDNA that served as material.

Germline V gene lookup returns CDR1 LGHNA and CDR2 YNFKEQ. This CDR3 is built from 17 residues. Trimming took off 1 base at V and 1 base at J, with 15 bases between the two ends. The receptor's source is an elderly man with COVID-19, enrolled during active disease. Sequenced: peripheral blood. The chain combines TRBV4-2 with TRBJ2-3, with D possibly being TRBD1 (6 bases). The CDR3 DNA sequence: TGTGCCAGCAGCCAAGGTCTGGCAGGGGCTCGCACAGATACGCAGTATTTT. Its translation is CASSQGLAGARTDTQYF.